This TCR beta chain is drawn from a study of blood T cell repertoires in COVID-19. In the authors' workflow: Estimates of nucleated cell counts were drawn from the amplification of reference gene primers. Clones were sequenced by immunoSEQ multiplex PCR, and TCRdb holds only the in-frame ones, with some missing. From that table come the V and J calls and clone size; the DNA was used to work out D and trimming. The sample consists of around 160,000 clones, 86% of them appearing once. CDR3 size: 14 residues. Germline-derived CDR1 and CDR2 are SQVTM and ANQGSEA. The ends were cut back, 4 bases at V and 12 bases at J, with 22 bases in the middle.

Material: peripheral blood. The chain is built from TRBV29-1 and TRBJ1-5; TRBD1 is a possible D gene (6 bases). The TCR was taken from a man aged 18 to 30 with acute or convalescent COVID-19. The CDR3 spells CSVVGGGPAQVQHF. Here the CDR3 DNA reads TGCAGCGTTGTAGGCGGGGGCCCGGCTCAGGTCCAGCATTTT.